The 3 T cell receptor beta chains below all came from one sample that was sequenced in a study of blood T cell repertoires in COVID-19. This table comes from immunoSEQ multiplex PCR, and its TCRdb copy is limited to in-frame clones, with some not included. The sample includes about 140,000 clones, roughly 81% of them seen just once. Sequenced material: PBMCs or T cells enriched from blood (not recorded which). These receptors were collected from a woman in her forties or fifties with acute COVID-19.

The CDR3 DNA sequence: TGTGCCAGCAGTACAGGGGGCTACTATGGCTACACCTTC. Translating gives CASSTGGYYGYTF. This chain uses TRBV2 with TRBJ1-2; 9 positions agree with TRBD1. This CDR3 is 13 amino acids long. J lost 3 bases, V lost 5 bases, and 1 base had no gene match. Germline V gene sequence: CDR1 SNHLY, CDR2 FYNNEI.

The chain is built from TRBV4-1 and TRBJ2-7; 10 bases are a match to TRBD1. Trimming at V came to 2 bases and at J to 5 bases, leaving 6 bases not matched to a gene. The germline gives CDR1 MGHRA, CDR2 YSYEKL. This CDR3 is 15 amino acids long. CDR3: CASSQPGGTGDEQYF. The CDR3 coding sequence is TGCGCCAGCAGCCAACCGGGAGGGACAGGGGACGAGCAGTACTTC.

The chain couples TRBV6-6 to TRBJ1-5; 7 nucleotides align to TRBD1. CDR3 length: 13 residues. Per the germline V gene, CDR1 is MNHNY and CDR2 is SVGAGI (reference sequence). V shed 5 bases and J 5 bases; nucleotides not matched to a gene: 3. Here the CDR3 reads CASSGQDYQPQHF. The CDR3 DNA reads TGTGCCAGCAGTGGACAGGACTATCAGCCCCAGCATTTT.